These 18 T cell receptor beta chains originate from one sample sequenced in a study of blood T cell repertoires in COVID-19. The assay was immunoSEQ multiplex PCR, and TCRdb's table has in-frame clones only and misses some. The sample has approximately 170,000 clones, about four fifths seen once. Sequenced material: peripheral blood. The receptors were gathered from a man in his 70s who had recovered from COVID-19.

This sequence joins TRBV5-5 and TRBJ1-4, with TRBD1 as a possible D gene (5 bases). Between the trimmed V and J ends, which lost 3 bases and 5 bases, there was a span of 14 bases. CDR1 SGHKS and CDR2 YYEKEE come from the germline V gene (reference sequence). The CDR3 consists of 15 residues. The CDR3 nucleotides are TGTGCCAGCAGCTCGAATGGGGCATCAAATGAAAAACTGTTTTTT. Amino acids: CASSSNGASNEKLFF.

The chain has TRBV3-1 (or the pseudogene TRBV3-2) and TRBJ1-5, with a tentative D call TRBD1 (5 bases). Trimming removed 1 base from V and 0 bases from J, with 7 bases in between. The CDR3 has 15 amino acids. From germline, CDR1 is LGHDT and CDR2 YNNKEL (reference sequence). CDR3 nucleotide sequence: TGTGCCAGCAGCCAAGGGACATTTAGCAATCAGCCCCAGCATTTT. This gives the protein CASSQGTFSNQPQHF.

The chain uses TRBV28 and TRBJ2-1; 8 positions match TRBD2. V was pared by 5 bases and J by 1 base, with 7 bases of the junction left unmatched. The germline V gene has CDR1 MDHEN and CDR2 SYDVKM. This CDR3 comprises 16 residues. The CDR3 sequence is CASSISGGGSYNEQFF. As DNA, the CDR3 is TGTGCCAGCAGTATCAGCGGGGGTGGTTCCTACAATGAGCAGTTCTTC.

This clone was counted at least ten times. The chain employs TRBV19 and TRBJ2-7; TRBD2 matches at 9 bases. The CDR3 totals 14 residues. Germline trimming cut 3 bases from V and 6 bases from J; bases unmatched to any gene: 6. Germline values: CDR1 LNHDA, CDR2 SQIVND (reference sequence). CDR3 coding DNA: TGTGCCAGTAGTATCGGGACTAGCCAAGGCGAGCAGTACTTC. Translating gives CASSIGTSQGEQYF.

The CDR3 protein is CASSLRRNLGELFF. The DNA of the CDR3 is TGTGCCAGCAGTTTACGTCGGAACCTGGGAGAACTGTTTTTT. The chain joins TRBV27 to TRBJ1-4; D gene uncertain. Germline V CDR1 and CDR2: MNHEY, SMNVEV (reference sequence). Trimming left V 2 bases short and J 12 bases short, with 16 bases between. This CDR3 is 14 amino acids long.

This chain joins TRBV7-2 and TRBJ1-3; tentatively, D is TRBD1 (5 bases). The CDR3 length is 15 residues. Trimming pared 2 bases from V and 0 bases from J, leaving 8 bases between. Germline V gene data show CDR1 as SGHTA and CDR2 as FQGNSA. The CDR3 DNA is TGTGCCAGCAGCTTACAGGGTACCTCTGGAAACACCATATATTTT. It codes for CASSLQGTSGNTIYF.

The chain combines TRBV12-3 or TRBV12-4 with TRBJ2-7; D not resolved. The CDR3 has 13 residues. Trimming cost V 5 bases and J 1 base, with 9 bases left between them. CDR3 DNA sequence: TGTGCCAGCAGTCGACTGAGGTCCTACGAGCAGTACTTC. This translates into CASSRLRSYEQYF.

This rearrangement joins TRBV11-2 to TRBJ2-4; 7 bases line up with TRBD1. This CDR3 contains 13 residues. V trimming: 4 bases; J trimming: 14 bases; junction bases outside the gene matches: 11. CDR1 and CDR2 from the germline V gene are SGHAT and FQNNGV. The CDR3, as DNA: TGTGCCAGCAGCTCCCGTGAGGGGGCCTTAGAGTACTTC. Protein product: CASSSREGALEYF.

The CDR3 protein is CASSLSYREGSYGYTF. The CDR3 region has the DNA TGTGCCAGCAGCTTATCCTACAGGGAGGGTAGCTATGGCTACACCTTC. The chain combines TRBV7-9 with TRBJ1-2; tentatively, D is TRBD1 (6 bases). This CDR3 has 16 amino acids. The V end lost 2 bases, the J end lost 4 bases, and 17 bases lay between the germline ends. The germline V gene encodes CDR1 SEHNR and CDR2 FQNEAQ (reference sequence).

In nucleotides, the CDR3 is TGTGCCAGCTCAGCTACCGGCGACAGCCTGGACGAGCAGTACTTC. Translation: CASSATGDSLDEQYF. The chain uses TRBV18 and TRBJ2-7, with D possibly TRBD1 on 5 matching bases. The ends were cut back, 5 bases at V and 5 bases at J, with 19 bases in the middle. The germline gives CDR1 KGHSH, CDR2 LQKENI. The CDR3 has 15 residues.

The chain has TRBV9 and TRBJ1-1; 7 bases match TRBD1. There are 13 residues in the CDR3. Germline V CDR1 and CDR2: SGDLS, YYNGEE. After removal of 3 bases from V and 11 bases from J, the junction contained 10 bases not matched to a gene. Here the CDR3 DNA reads TGTGCCAGCAGCGCACAGGGGAGCGGGTCGGCTTTCTTT. Protein: CASSAQGSGSAFF.

The genes are TRBV5-1 and TRBJ2-1, with D perhaps matching TRBD1 (6 bases). The V end was cut by 0 bases, the J end by 3 bases, with 10 bases between. Per germline, CDR1 SGHRS and CDR2 YFSETQ. The CDR3 spans 15 residues. In DNA, the CDR3 is TGCGCCAGCAGCTTGGCTGGACAGAGCTACAATGAGCAGTTCTTC. This sequence encodes CASSLAGQSYNEQFF.

This clone was detected only a few times. This chain connects TRBV28 to TRBJ1-1, with D perhaps TRBD1 (6 bases). The CDR3 extends over 14 amino acids. The V gene's germline CDR1 is MDHEN and CDR2 SYDVKM. With 5 bases removed from V and 4 bases from J, the gap between germline ends came to 14 bases. CDR3 protein: CASSQTGRGTEAFF. In nucleotides, the CDR3 is TGTGCCAGCAGTCAAACAGGGAGGGGCACTGAAGCTTTCTTT.

V usage is TRBV7-9 and J usage is TRBJ2-2; D remains ambiguous. CDR3 length equals 16 residues. From germline, CDR1 is SEHNR and CDR2 FQNEAQ (reference sequence). V was pared by 4 bases and J by 4 bases, with 16 bases between. DNA of the CDR3: TGTGCCAGCAGCTATGGTAGGAGCCTGACCACCGGGGAGCTGTTTTTT. Translation: CASSYGRSLTTGELFF.

J is TRBJ1-2 and V is TRBV5-1; D is unclear. Trimming took off 4 bases at V and 2 bases at J, with 6 bases between the two ends. This CDR3 region has 12 residues. Germline V gene data show CDR1 as SGHRS and CDR2 as YFSETQ. CDR3 protein: CASSPGNYGYTF. The CDR3 DNA sequence: TGCGCCAGCAGCCCCGGGAACTATGGCTACACCTTC.

The chain has TRBV12-3 or TRBV12-4 and TRBJ1-1; D not resolved. This CDR3 region has 13 residues. The ends were cut back, 5 bases at V and 2 bases at J, with 9 bases in the middle. CDR3 coding DNA: TGTGCCAGCAGTCCGCAGGTTAACACTGAAGCTTTCTTT. As protein: CASSPQVNTEAFF.

The V gene is TRBV20-1, the J gene TRBJ2-1; 8 bases agree with TRBD2. The CDR3 consists of 15 residues. J was trimmed by 4 bases and V by 3 bases; bases with no gene match: 8. Germline loops: CDR1 DFQATT, CDR2 SNEGSKA (reference sequence). The DNA of the CDR3 is TGCAGTGCTAGTTTCGGGACTAGGTTTTACAATGAGCAGTTCTTC. It codes for CSASFGTRFYNEQFF.

The chain combines TRBV5-6 with TRBJ2-4; 8 bases line up with TRBD2. The V gene end was trimmed by 0 bases and the J gene end by 10 bases; junction bases not matched to a gene: 9. CDR1 and CDR2 from the germline V gene are SGHDT and YYEEEE. The CDR3 runs 15 residues. The chain's CDR3 is CASSLGSGSFGIQYF. CDR3 in DNA: TGTGCCAGCAGCTTGGGGAGCGGGAGTTTTGGTATTCAGTACTTC.